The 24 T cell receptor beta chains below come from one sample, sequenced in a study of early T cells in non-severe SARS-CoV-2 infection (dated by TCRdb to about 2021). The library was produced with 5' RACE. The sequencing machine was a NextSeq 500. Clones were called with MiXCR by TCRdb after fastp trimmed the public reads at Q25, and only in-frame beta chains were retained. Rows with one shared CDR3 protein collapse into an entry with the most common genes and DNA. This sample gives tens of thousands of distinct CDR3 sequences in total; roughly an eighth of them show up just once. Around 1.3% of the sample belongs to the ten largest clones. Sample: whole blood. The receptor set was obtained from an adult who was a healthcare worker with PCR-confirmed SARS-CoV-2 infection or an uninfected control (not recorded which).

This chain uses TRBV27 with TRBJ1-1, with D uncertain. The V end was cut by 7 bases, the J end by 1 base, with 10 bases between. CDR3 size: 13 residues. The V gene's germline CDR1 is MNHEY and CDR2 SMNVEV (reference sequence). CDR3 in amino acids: CASNLGPNTEAFF. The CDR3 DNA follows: TGTGCCAGCAATCTTGGGCCGAACACTGAAGCTTTCTTT.

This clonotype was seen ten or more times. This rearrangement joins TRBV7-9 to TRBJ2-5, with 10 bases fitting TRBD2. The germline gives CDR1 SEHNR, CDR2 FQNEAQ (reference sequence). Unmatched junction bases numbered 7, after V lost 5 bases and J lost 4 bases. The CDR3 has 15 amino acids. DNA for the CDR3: TGTGCCAGCAGCCTTGGACTAGCGGAGATAGAGACCCAGTACTTC. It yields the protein CASSLGLAEIETQYF. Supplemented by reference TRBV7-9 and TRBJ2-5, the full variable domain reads DTGVSQNPRHKITKRGQNVTFRCDPISEHNRLYWYRQTLGQGPEFLTYFQNEAQLEKSRLLSDRFSAERPKGSFSTLEIQRTEQGDSAMYLCASSLGLAEIETQYFGPGTRLLVL.

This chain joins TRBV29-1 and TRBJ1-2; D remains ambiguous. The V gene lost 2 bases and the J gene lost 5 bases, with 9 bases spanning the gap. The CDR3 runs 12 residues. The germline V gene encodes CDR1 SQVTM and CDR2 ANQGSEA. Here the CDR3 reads CSVEPPRYGYTF. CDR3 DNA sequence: TGCAGCGTTGAACCTCCCCGGTATGGCTACACCTTC.

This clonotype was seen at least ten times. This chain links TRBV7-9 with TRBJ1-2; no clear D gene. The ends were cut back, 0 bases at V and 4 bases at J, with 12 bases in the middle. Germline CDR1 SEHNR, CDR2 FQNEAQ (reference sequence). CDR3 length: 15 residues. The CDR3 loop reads CASSLAAGGPYGYTF. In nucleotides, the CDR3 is TGTGCCAGCAGCTTAGCGGCAGGCGGGCCCTATGGCTACACCTTC.

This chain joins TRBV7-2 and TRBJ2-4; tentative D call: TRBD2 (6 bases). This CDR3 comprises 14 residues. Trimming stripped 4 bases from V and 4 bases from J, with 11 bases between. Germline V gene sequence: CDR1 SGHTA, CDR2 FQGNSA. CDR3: CASSSSSAKNIQYF. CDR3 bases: TGTGCCAGCAGCTCATCTAGCGCGAAAAACATTCAGTACTTC.

The CDR3 nucleotides read TGTGCCAGCAGAACTAGGACAGGGCTCAACACCGGGGAGCTGTTTTTT. Translating gives CASRTRTGLNTGELFF. The gene calls are TRBV12-3 or TRBV12-4 and TRBJ2-2, with 8 nucleotides matching TRBD1. This CDR3 comprises 16 residues. Trimming took 6 bases from V and 2 from J; bases not matched to a gene: 8.

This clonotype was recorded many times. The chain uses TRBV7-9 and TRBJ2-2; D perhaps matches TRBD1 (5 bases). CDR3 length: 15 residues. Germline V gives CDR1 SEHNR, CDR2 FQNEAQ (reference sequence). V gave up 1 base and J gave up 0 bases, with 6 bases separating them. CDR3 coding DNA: TGTGCCAGCAGCTTAGGACAGCCGAACACCGGGGAGCTGTTTTTT. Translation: CASSLGQPNTGELFF. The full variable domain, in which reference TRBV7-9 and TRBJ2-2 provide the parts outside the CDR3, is DTGVSQNPRHKITKRGQNVTFRCDPISEHNRLYWYRQTLGQGPEFLTYFQNEAQLEKSRLLSDRFSAERPKGSFSTLEIQRTEQGDSAMYLCASSLGQPNTGELFFGEGSRLTVL.

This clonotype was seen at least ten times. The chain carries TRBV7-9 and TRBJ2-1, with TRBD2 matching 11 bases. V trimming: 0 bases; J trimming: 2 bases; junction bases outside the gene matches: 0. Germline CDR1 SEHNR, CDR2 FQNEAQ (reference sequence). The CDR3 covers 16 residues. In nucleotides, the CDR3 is TGTGCCAGCAGCTTAGCGACTAGCGGGGCCTACAATGAGCAGTTCTTC. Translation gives CASSLATSGAYNEQFF.

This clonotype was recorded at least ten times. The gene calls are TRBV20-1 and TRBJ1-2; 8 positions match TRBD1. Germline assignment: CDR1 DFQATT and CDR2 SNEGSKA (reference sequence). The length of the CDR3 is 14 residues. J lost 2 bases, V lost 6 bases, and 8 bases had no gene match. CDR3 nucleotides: TGCAGTGCGGGACGACAGGGGACGAACTATGGCTACACCTTC. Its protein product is CSAGRQGTNYGYTF.

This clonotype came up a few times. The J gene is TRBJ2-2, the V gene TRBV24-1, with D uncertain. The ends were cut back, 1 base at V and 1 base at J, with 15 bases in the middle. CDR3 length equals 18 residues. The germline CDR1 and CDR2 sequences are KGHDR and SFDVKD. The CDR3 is CATSDFPSPARNTGELFF. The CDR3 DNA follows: TGTGCCACCAGTGATTTCCCCTCCCCAGCGAGGAACACCGGGGAGCTGTTTTTT.

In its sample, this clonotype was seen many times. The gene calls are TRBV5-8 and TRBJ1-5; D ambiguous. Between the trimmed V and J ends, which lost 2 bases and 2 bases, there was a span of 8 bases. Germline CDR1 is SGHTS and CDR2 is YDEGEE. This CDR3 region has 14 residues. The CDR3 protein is CASSFGSGNQPQHF. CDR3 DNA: TGTGCCAGCAGCTTCGGGTCGGGCAATCAGCCCCAGCATTTT. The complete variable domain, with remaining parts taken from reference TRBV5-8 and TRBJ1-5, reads EAGVTQSPTHLIKTRGQQATLRCSPISGHTSVYWYQQALGLGLQFLLWYDEGEERNRGNFPPRFSGRQFPNYSSELNVNALELEDSALYLCASSFGSGNQPQHFGDGTRLSIL.

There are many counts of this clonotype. The CDR3 nucleotides read TGCAGTGCTAATCGGCCGGGTGATGGCTATGGCTACACCTTC. It codes for CSANRPGDGYGYTF. The gene calls are TRBV20-1 and TRBJ1-2; no clear D. Germline assignment: CDR1 DFQATT and CDR2 SNEGSKA (reference sequence). V shed 4 bases and J shed 4 bases, with 16 bases lying between them. The CDR3 is 14 amino acids.

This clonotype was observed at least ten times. DNA for the CDR3: TGTGCCAGCACCCCCTCCCCGGGGGCCTACAATGAGCAGTTCTTC. This encodes CASTPSPGAYNEQFF. V usage is TRBV2 and J usage is TRBJ2-1; D possibly corresponds to TRBD2 (6 bases). V lost 7 bases to trimming and J lost 2 bases, with 15 bases between them. The germline V gene encodes CDR1 SNHLY and CDR2 FYNNEI. There are 15 residues in the CDR3. The full variable domain, rest sourced from reference TRBV2 and TRBJ2-1, is EPEVTQTPSHQVTQMGQEVILRCVPISNHLYFYWYRQILGQKVEFLVSFYNNEISEKSEIFDDQFSVERPDGSNFTLKIRSTKLEDSAMYFCASTPSPGAYNEQFFGPGTRLTVL.

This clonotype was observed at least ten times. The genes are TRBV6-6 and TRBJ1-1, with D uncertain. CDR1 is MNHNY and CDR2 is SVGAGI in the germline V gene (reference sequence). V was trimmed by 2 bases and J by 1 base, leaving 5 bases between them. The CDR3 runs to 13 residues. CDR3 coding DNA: TGTGCCAGCAGTTACAGCCAGAACACTGAAGCTTTCTTT. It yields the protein CASSYSQNTEAFF.

CDR3: CASRPGVVSYEQYF. The CDR3 DNA is TGTGCCAGCAGGCCTGGGGTTGTATCCTACGAGCAGTACTTC. V usage is TRBV28 and J usage is TRBJ2-7, with no clear D. Germline V gene data show CDR1 as MDHEN and CDR2 as SYDVKM. The V and J ends lost 6 bases and 1 base respectively, with 13 bases between them. The CDR3 is made up of 14 amino acids.

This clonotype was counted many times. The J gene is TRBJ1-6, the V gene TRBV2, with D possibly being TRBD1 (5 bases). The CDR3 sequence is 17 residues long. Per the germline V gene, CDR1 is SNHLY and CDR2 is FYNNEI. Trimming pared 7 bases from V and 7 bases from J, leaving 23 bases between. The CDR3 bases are TGTGCCAGCATACGTCCGGGACTCTCGAATCCCAATTCACCCCTCCACTTT. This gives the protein CASIRPGLSNPNSPLHF.

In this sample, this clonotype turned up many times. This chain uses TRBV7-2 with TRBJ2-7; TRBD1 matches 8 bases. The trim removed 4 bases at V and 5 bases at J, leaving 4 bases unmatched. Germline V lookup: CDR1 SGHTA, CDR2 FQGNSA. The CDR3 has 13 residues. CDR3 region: CASSWGQDDEQYF. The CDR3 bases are TGTGCCAGCAGCTGGGGACAGGATGACGAGCAGTACTTC.

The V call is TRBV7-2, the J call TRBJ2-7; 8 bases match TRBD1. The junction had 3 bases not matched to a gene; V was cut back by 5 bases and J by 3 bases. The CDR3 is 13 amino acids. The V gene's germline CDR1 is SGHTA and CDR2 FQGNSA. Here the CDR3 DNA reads TGTGCCAGCAGCCGGGGACAGGTCTACGAGCAGTACTTC. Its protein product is CASSRGQVYEQYF.

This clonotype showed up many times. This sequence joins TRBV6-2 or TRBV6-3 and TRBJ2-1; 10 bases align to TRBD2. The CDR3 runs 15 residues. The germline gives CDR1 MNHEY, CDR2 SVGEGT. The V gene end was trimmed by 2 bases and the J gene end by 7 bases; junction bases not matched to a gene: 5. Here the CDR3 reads CASSYLAGAKNEQFF. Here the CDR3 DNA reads TGTGCCAGCAGTTACCTAGCGGGGGCTAAAAATGAGCAGTTCTTC.

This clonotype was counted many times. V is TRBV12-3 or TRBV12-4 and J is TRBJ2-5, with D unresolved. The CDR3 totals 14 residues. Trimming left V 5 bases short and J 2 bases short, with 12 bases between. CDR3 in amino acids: CASSRPPEQETQYF. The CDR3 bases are TGTGCCAGCAGTCGACCGCCCGAACAAGAGACCCAGTACTTC.

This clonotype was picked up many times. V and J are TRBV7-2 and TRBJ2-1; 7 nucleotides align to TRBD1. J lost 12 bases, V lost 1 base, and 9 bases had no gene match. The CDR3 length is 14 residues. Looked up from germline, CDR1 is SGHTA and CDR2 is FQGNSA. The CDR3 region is CASSLGRTGERQFF. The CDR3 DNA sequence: TGTGCCAGCAGCTTAGGTCGCACAGGGGAACGGCAGTTCTTC.

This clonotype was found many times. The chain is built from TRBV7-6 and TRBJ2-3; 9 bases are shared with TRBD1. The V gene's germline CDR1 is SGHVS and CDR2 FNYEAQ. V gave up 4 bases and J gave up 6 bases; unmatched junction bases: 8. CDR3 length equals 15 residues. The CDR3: CASSSATGGADTQYF. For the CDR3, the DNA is TGTGCCAGCAGCTCGGCGACAGGGGGGGCGGATACGCAGTATTTT. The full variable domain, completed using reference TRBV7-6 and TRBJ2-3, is GAGVSQSPRYKVTKRGQDVALRCDPISGHVSLYWYRQALGQGPEFLTYFNYEAQQDKSGLPNDRFSAERPEGSISTLTIQRTEQRDSAMYRCASSSATGGADTQYFGPGTRLTVL.

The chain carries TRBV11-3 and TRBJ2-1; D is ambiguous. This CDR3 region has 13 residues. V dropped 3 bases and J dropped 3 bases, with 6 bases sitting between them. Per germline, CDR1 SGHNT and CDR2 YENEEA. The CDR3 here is CASSFGLYNEQFF. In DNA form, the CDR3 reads TGTGCCAGCAGCTTTGGCCTCTACAATGAGCAGTTCTTC.

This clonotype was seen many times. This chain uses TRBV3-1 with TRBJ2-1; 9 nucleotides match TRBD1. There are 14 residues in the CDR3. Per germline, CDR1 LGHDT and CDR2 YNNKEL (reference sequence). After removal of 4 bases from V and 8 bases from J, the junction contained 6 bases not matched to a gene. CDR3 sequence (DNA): TGTGCCAGCAGCCGAATTCGGACAGGGGATGAGCAGTTCTTC. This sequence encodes CASSRIRTGDEQFF.